This T cell receptor (beta chain) was found in a study of CD8+ T cells in alopecia areata. RNA extraction and reverse transcription yielded cDNA as sequencing template. The repertoire was sequenced with immunoSEQ multiplex PCR; TCRdb's copy has only in-frame clones and lacks some. This sample comprises about 6,000 clones, none seen once only. This clone has ten or more counts. All gene names here are mouse names. The missing CDR3 end, 4 residues past where the read stops, is filled in from the germline J gene. Researchers sorted pooled cutaneous lymph node cells on the basis of CD4, CD8alpha, NKG2D, NKG2ACE and other markers. Germline CDR1 is NSQYPW and CDR2 is LRSPGD (reference sequence). V lost 6 bases, J lost 4 bases, and 8 bases stayed unmatched. This CDR3 spans 16 amino acids.

This chain links TRBV1 with TRBJ2-3, with 12 positions matching TRBD2. Sequencing used CD8+ T cells sorted from a lymph node. The clonotype originates from a C3H/HeJ mouse with alopecia areata. The MHC haplotype of the strain is H2-k. The sequenced CDR3 bases are TGCACCTGCAGCCCGACTGGGGGGGCGCAACCAGAA. It translates to CTCSPTGGAQPE. Given in full, the CDR3 is CTCSPTGGAQPETLYF.